One sample yielded the 27 T cell receptor beta chains listed below, sequenced in a study of T cell responses to AZD1222 COVID-19 vaccine. Profiling relied on immunoSEQ multiplex PCR, and the TCRdb table lists in-frame clones only, not all of them. Of approximately 140,000 clones listed, about 91% are singletons. This sample comprised peripheral blood, obtained 28 days after the second AZD1222 dose. The source is an adult who received the AZD1222 COVID-19 vaccine.

The rearrangement joins TRBV11-3 to TRBJ1-1; no reliable D call. This CDR3 is built from 11 residues. Trimming pared 6 bases from V and 4 bases from J, leaving 6 bases between. Germline lookup yields CDR1 SGHNT and CDR2 YENEEA. The CDR3 protein is CASSLTTEAFF. In DNA, the CDR3 is TGTGCCAGCAGTTTAACCACTGAAGCTTTCTTT.

V usage is TRBV9 and J usage is TRBJ1-2; possible D gene TRBD1, 5 bases. Germline V gene sequence: CDR1 SGDLS, CDR2 YYNGEE. This CDR3 is 12 amino acids long. The V end lost 3 bases, the J end lost 8 bases, and 11 bases lay between the germline ends. The CDR3 DNA is TGTGCCAGCAGCGCAGGGTCTGGAGGCTACACCTTC. Translating gives CASSAGSGGYTF.

V is TRBV7-8 and J is TRBJ2-5; D is perhaps TRBD1 (5 bases). The CDR3 extends over 12 amino acids. Germline-derived CDR1 and CDR2 are SGHVS and FQNEAQ. V lost 8 bases and J 5 bases, leaving 12 bases between the germline ends. CDR3 protein: CASGHDGETQYF. As DNA, the CDR3 is TGTGCCAGCGGACATGATGGGGAGACCCAGTACTTC.

V usage is TRBV11-2 and J usage is TRBJ2-7; 8 nucleotides line up with TRBD1. Unmatched junction bases numbered 13, after V lost 2 bases and J lost 4 bases. The CDR3 sequence is 17 residues long. CDR1 and CDR2 from the germline V gene are SGHAT and FQNNGV. CDR3 region: CASSLPRQGPPGYEQYF. The CDR3 region has the DNA TGTGCCAGCAGCTTACCTAGACAGGGGCCCCCGGGGTACGAGCAGTACTTC.

The V and J genes are TRBV19 and TRBJ1-2; D remains ambiguous. This CDR3 has 13 residues. CDR1 and CDR2 from the germline V gene are LNHDA and SQIVND (reference sequence). Trimming took 10 bases from V and 3 from J, leaving 15 bases between them. The CDR3 protein is CATSGLAHYGYTF. Written as DNA, the CDR3 is TGTGCCACCTCAGGACTCGCGCACTATGGCTACACCTTC.

The chain is built from TRBV7-2 and TRBJ2-5, with TRBD2 matching 11 bases. From germline, CDR1 is SGHTA and CDR2 FQGNSA. Trimming removed 1 base from V and 2 bases from J; junction bases left unmatched: 6. The CDR3 has 17 residues. The CDR3: CASSLGARTSGQETQYF. The CDR3 DNA is TGTGCCAGCAGCTTAGGTGCTCGGACTAGCGGGCAAGAGACCCAGTACTTC.

With respect to this clone: The junction does not match germline at one end; this may be a read error. This chain uses TRBV29-1 with TRBJ1-4; no clear D gene. Germline CDR1 SQVTM, CDR2 ANQGSEA. CDR3 length equals 13 residues. The CDR3 loop is CSVKETVDEKLFF. CDR3 bases: TGCAGCGTTAAAGAGACGGTGGATGAAAAACTGTTTTTT. The variable domain in full, with the rest retrieved from reference TRBV29-1 and TRBJ1-4, is SAVISQKPSRDICQRGTSLTIQCQVDSQVTMMFWYRQQPGQSLTLIATANQGSEATYESGFVIDKFPISRPNLTFSTLTVSNMSPEDSSIYLCSVKETVDEKLFFGSGTQLSVL.

The sample holds a few counts of this clone. The V call is TRBV6-1, the J call TRBJ1-1; no clear D. V was trimmed by 0 bases and J by 0 bases, leaving 8 bases between them. Germline V lookup: CDR1 MNHNS, CDR2 SASEGT. CDR3 length: 15 residues. The CDR3 DNA sequence: TGTGCCAGCAGTGAAGCGGTAGGCCTGAACACTGAAGCTTTCTTT. Its protein product is CASSEAVGLNTEAFF.

This chain uses TRBV24-1 with TRBJ1-5; 9 positions agree with TRBD1. The germline gives CDR1 KGHDR, CDR2 SFDVKD. V dropped 9 bases and J dropped 1; count of bases not matched to a gene: 12. The CDR3 runs to 17 residues. The CDR3 DNA sequence: TGTGCCACCGACTCCCCGGGACAGGGATACAGCAATCAGCCCCAGCATTTT. This codes for CATDSPGQGYSNQPQHF.

This chain uses TRBV9 with TRBJ1-5; D is unresolved. Trimming took 4 bases from V and 9 from J, leaving 14 bases between them. The germline V gene encodes CDR1 SGDLS and CDR2 YYNGEE. This CDR3 is 13 amino acids long. The CDR3 protein is CASSLRPSPPQHF. CDR3 nucleotides: TGTGCCAGCAGCTTAAGACCGTCGCCGCCCCAGCATTTT.

The chain carries TRBV11-2 and TRBJ2-1, with 8 bases that match TRBD2. Germline V gene data show CDR1 as SGHAT and CDR2 as FQNNGV. This CDR3 has 16 amino acids. The V and J ends lost 4 bases and 6 bases, in that order; junction bases with no gene match: 11. CDR3 amino acids: CASSSISGKGSNEQFF. CDR3 coding DNA: TGTGCCAGCAGCTCGATTAGCGGGAAAGGGAGCAATGAGCAGTTCTTC.

The chain is built from TRBV4-2 and TRBJ2-7; 10 bases fit TRBD1. Trimming cost V 1 base and J 3 bases; bases outside gene matches: 3. The CDR3 runs to 15 residues. Looked up from germline, CDR1 is LGHNA and CDR2 is YNFKEQ. The CDR3 protein is CASSQVRDRGYEQYF. The CDR3 DNA follows: TGTGCCAGCAGCCAAGTACGGGACAGGGGCTACGAGCAGTACTTC.

This clone has just a few counts. The chain has TRBV19 and TRBJ1-1, with 10 bases lining up with TRBD1. CDR3 length equals 17 residues. V shed 3 bases and J 0 bases; nucleotides not matched to a gene: 7. Germline loops: CDR1 LNHDA, CDR2 SQIVND (reference sequence). The CDR3 nucleotides read TGTGCCAGTAGTATCCAGGGACAGGGGATCATGAACACTGAAGCTTTCTTT. This translates into CASSIQGQGIMNTEAFF.

This clone was detected only once. The CDR3 nucleotides read TGTGCCAGCAGCTCATTGGGGATGGTCCACGAGCAGTACTTC. It codes for CASSSLGMVHEQYF. The rearrangement links TRBV11-2 to TRBJ2-7; D unresolved. CDR1 is SGHAT, CDR2 FQNNGV, per germline. The CDR3 is 14 residues long. With 4 bases removed from V and 5 bases from J, the gap between germline ends came to 15 bases.

V and J are TRBV5-1 and TRBJ1-5, with a possible D match to TRBD1 (5 bases). Germline V gives CDR1 SGHRS, CDR2 YFSETQ. The CDR3 is made up of 14 amino acids. V was clipped by 0 bases and J by 5 bases, with 9 bases between them. The chain's CDR3 is CASSLASGDQPQHF. CDR3 DNA sequence: TGCGCCAGCAGCTTGGCATCGGGGGATCAGCCCCAGCATTTT.

This rearrangement joins TRBV5-8 to TRBJ1-1; D is perhaps TRBD1 (5 bases). This CDR3 is built from 17 residues. In germline, CDR1 is SGHTS, CDR2 YDEGEE. The V end was cut by 1 base, the J end by 0 bases, with 16 bases between. CDR3 in amino acids: CASSLTFGGTMNTEAFF. As DNA, the CDR3 is TGTGCCAGCAGCTTGACGTTCGGGGGGACGATGAACACTGAAGCTTTCTTT.

This chain links TRBV30 with TRBJ2-1, with 7 bases lining up with TRBD1. V trimming: 4 bases; J trimming: 10 bases; junction bases outside the gene matches: 4. The germline V gene encodes CDR1 GTSNPN and CDR2 SVGIG (reference sequence). The CDR3 totals 11 residues. In DNA, the CDR3 is TGTGCCTGGAATCGACAGGGAGAGCAGTTCTTC. Translation: CAWNRQGEQFF.

The V call is TRBV19, the J call TRBJ2-3, with 14 bases matching TRBD2. J was trimmed by 4 bases and V by 7 bases; bases with no gene match: 7. The germline V gene encodes CDR1 LNHDA and CDR2 SQIVND (reference sequence). CDR3 size: 16 residues. The CDR3 is CASTRSTSGRADTQYF. In DNA, the CDR3 is TGTGCCAGTACCCGTTCGACTAGCGGGAGGGCAGATACGCAGTATTTT.

The chain is built from TRBV2 and TRBJ1-5; D not certain. The CDR3 runs 16 residues. V gave up 4 bases and J gave up 0 bases, with 13 bases separating them. CDR1 is SNHLY, CDR2 FYNNEI, per germline. CDR3 nucleotide sequence: TGTGCCAGCAGTGTTGAGGGAAGGGATAGCAATCAGCCCCAGCATTTT. It is translated as CASSVEGRDSNQPQHF.

The V call is TRBV27, the J call TRBJ1-1, with D perhaps TRBD1 (6 bases). This CDR3 is built from 11 residues. The V and J ends lost 4 bases and 12 bases respectively, with 12 bases between them. The V gene's germline CDR1 is MNHEY and CDR2 SMNVEV (reference sequence). CDR3 nucleotides: TGTGCCAGCAGTTCGGGGGGGGCAACTTTCTTT. Protein sequence: CASSSGGATFF.

V gene TRBV10-1 combines with J gene TRBJ2-3; maybe TRBD2 (6 bases). In germline, CDR1 is WNHNN, CDR2 SYGVQD (reference sequence). This CDR3 contains 16 residues. V was pared by 3 bases and J by 1 base, with 14 bases between. The chain's CDR3 is CASSDPGEDRTDTQYF. Written as DNA, the CDR3 is TGCGCCAGCAGTGATCCGGGGGAGGATCGCACAGATACGCAGTATTTT.

J is TRBJ2-7 and V is TRBV5-6; 7 nucleotides align to TRBD2. With 6 bases clipped from V and 1 base from J, the junction kept 13 bases outside the gene matches. Looked up from germline, CDR1 is SGHDT and CDR2 is YYEEEE. CDR3 length equals 16 residues. The CDR3 is CASTFRGVWGSYEQYF. In DNA, the CDR3 is TGTGCCAGCACCTTCCGGGGGGTATGGGGATCCTACGAGCAGTACTTC.

This chain links TRBV7-2 with TRBJ2-7; the D is unclear. Trimming took off 4 bases at V and 3 bases at J, with 13 bases between the two ends. Germline V CDR1 and CDR2: SGHTA, FQGNSA. CDR3 length: 14 residues. The CDR3 DNA follows: TGTGCCAGCAGCTCAGGACCAATCGACTACGAGCAGTACTTC. Its protein product is CASSSGPIDYEQYF.

The V and J genes are TRBV5-5 and TRBJ2-3; TRBD1 might be the D (6 bases). The CDR3 has 14 amino acids. Germline lookup yields CDR1 SGHKS and CDR2 YYEKEE (reference sequence). V was pared by 5 bases and J by 1 base, with 11 bases between. CDR3 residues: CASRTDRGTDTQYF. In DNA, the CDR3 is TGTGCCAGCAGAACGGACAGAGGCACAGATACGCAGTATTTT.

The chain joins TRBV6-1 to TRBJ1-6; 7 nucleotides align to TRBD1. V was clipped by 1 base and J by 8 bases; unmatched bases: 14. Germline CDR1 MNHNS, CDR2 SASEGT. The CDR3 totals 18 residues. The CDR3 sequence: CASSEEVPTGVGDSPLHF. Written as DNA, the CDR3 is TGTGCCAGCAGTGAAGAGGTCCCTACAGGGGTCGGGGATTCACCCCTCCACTTT.

The CDR3 DNA reads TGCGCCAGCACCCTGACAGGGGCGCAAAACACTGAAGCTTTCTTT. Its translation: CASTLTGAQNTEAFF. The chain employs TRBV5-1 and TRBJ1-1; TRBD1 matches at 8 bases. The CDR3 is 15 residues long. V lost 6 bases, J lost 2 bases, and 9 bases stayed unmatched. In germline, CDR1 is SGHRS, CDR2 YFSETQ. The complete variable domain, with remaining parts taken from reference TRBV5-1 and TRBJ1-1, reads KAGVTQTPRYLIKTRGQQVTLSCSPISGHRSVSWYQQTPGQGLQFLFEYFSETQRNKGNFPGRFSGRQFSNSRSEMNVSTLELGDSALYLCASTLTGAQNTEAFFGQGTRLTVV.

V and J are TRBV30 and TRBJ2-2; D may be TRBD1 (6 bases). The CDR3 length is 13 residues. The germline V gene encodes CDR1 GTSNPN and CDR2 SVGIG (reference sequence). V lost 7 bases to trimming and J lost 6 bases, with 15 bases between them. For the CDR3, the DNA is TGTGCCTCGTACCACACAGGGCCCGGGGAGCTGTTTTTT. Translated, it gives CASYHTGPGELFF.